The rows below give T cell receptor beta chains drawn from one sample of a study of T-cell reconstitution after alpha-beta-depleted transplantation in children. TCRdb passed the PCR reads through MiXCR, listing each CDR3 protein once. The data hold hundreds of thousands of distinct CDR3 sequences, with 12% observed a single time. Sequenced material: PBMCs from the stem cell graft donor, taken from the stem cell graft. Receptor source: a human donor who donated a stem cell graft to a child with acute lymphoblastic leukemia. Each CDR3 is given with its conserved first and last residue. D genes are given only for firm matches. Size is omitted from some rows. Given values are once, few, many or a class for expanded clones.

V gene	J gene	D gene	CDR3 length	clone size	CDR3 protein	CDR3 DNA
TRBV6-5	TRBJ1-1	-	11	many	CASSYGIEAFF	TGTGCCAGCAGTTACGGGATTGAAGCTTTCTTT
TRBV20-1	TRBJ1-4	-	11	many	CSASGYEKLFF	TGCAGTGCTTCCGGGTATGAAAAACTGTTTTTT
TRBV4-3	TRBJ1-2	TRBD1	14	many	CASSQEGTGYGYTF	TGCGCCAGCAGCCAAGAGGGGACAGGGTATGGCTACACCTTC
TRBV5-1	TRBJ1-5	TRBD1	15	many	CASSLEGATNQPQHF	TGCGCCAGCAGCTTGGAGGGGGCTACGAATCAGCCCCAGCATTTT
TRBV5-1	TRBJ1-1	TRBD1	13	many	CASSGQGYTEAFF	TGCGCCAGCAGTGGACAGGGGTACACTGAAGCTTTCTTT
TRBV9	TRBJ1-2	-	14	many	CASSVESGNYGYTF	TGTGCCAGCAGCGTAGAGTCGGGCAACTATGGCTACACCTTC
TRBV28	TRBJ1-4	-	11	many	CASSFREKLFF	TGTGCCAGCAGTTTTAGGGAAAAACTGTTTTTT
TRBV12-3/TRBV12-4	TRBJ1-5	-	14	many	CASSWSRGDQPQHF	TGTGCCAGCAGTTGGTCCAGGGGTGATCAGCCCCAGCATTTT
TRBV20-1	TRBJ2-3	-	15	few	CSAPPSGPETDTQYF	TGCAGTGCACCGCCCTCGGGGCCCGAGACAGATACGCAGTATTTT
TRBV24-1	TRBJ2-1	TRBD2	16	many	CATSDFLAGGRYEQFF	TGTGCCACCAGTGATTTTCTAGCGGGAGGCCGCTATGAGCAGTTCTTC
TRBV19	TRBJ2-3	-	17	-	CPSSTYGPQRGTDTQYF	TGTCCCAGTAGTACTTACGGGCCCCAGCGGGGCACAGATACGCAGTATTTT
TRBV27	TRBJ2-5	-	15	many	CASSLSKRVEETQYF	TGTGCCAGCAGTTTATCGAAACGGGTTGAAGAGACCCAGTACTTC
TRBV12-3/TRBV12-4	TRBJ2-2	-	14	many	CASTGRRDTGELFF	TGTGCCAGCACCGGGCGAAGGGATACCGGGGAGCTGTTTTTT
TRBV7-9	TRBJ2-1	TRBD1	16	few	CASSFDRTGSYNEQFF	TGTGCCAGCAGCTTCGACCGGACAGGGTCCTACAATGAGCAGTTCTTC
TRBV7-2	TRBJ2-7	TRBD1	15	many	CASSLGQGRMYEQYF	TGTGCCAGCAGCTTAGGACAGGGAAGAATGTACGAGCAGTACTTC
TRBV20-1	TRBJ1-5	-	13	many	CSGSFMVGQPQHF	TGCAGTGGTAGCTTCATGGTCGGTCAGCCCCAGCATTTT
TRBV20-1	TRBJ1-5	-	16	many	CSAREPPGHGNQPQHF	TGCAGTGCTAGGGAACCCCCGGGACATGGCAATCAGCCCCAGCATTTT
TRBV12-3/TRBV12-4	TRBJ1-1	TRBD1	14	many	CASSYTGGEAEAFF	TGTGCCAGCAGTTATACAGGGGGCGAAGCTGAAGCTTTCTTT
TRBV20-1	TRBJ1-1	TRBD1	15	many	CSARHSTGSGTEAFF	TGCAGTGCTAGACACTCGACAGGGTCCGGGACTGAAGCTTTCTTT
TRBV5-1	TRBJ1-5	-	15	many	CASSLGQGWNQPQHF	TGCGCCAGCAGCTTGGGGCAGGGGTGGAATCAGCCCCAGCATTTT
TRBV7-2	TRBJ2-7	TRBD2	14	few	CASRPSAGIWEQYF	TGTGCCAGCAGACCCTCAGCGGGGATATGGGAGCAGTACTTC
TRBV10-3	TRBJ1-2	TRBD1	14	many	CAIREGASYYGYTF	TGTGCCATCAGGGAGGGGGCCTCCTACTATGGCTACACCTTC
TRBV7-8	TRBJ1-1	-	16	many	CASSLVGILQNTEAFF	TGTGCCAGCAGCTTAGTGGGGATTCTTCAGAACACTGAAGCTTTCTTT
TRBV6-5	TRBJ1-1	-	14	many	CASRPGPILGEAFF	TGTGCCAGCAGACCGGGACCTATTCTGGGTGAAGCTTTCTTT
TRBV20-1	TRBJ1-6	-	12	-	CSARAQGPPLHF	TGCAGTGCTAGAGCCCAGGGACCACCCCTCCACTTT
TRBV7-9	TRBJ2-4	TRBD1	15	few	CASSRDSPAKNIQYF	TGTGCCAGCAGCCGGGACAGCCCAGCCAAAAACATTCAGTACTTC
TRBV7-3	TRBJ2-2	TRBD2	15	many	CASSLTGTSGGELFF	TGTGCCAGCAGCTTAACAGGGACTAGCGGTGGGGAGCTGTTTTTT
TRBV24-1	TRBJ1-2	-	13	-	CATSVFSGFGYTF	TGTGCCACCAGTGTTTTCTCAGGGTTCGGCTACACCTTC
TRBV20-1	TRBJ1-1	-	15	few	CSARSVDRRNTEAFF	TGCAGTGCTAGATCCGTCGACAGGAGGAACACTGAAGCTTTCTTT
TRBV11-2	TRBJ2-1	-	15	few	CASSSLRVPYNEQFF	TGTGCCAGCAGCTCACTCCGAGTCCCTTACAATGAGCAGTTCTTC
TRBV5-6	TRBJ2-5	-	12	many	CASSLDQETQYF	TGTGCCAGCAGCTTAGATCAAGAGACCCAGTACTTC
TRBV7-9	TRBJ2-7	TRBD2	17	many	CASSLVRGERERNEQYF	TGTGCCAGCAGCTTAGTAAGAGGGGAGCGGGAGCGCAACGAGCAGTACTTC
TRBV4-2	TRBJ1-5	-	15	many	CASSQDIRPAQPQHF	TGTGCCAGCAGCCAAGATATCCGACCGGCCCAGCCCCAGCATTTT
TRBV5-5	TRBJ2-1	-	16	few	CASSLVFGNFIDEQFF	TGTGCCAGCAGCTTGGTATTCGGGAACTTTATCGATGAGCAGTTCTTC
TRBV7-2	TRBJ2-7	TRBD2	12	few	CASSPLGGEQYF	TGTGCCAGCAGCCCCCTGGGGGGGGAGCAGTACTTC
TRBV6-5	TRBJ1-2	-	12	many	CASSAGVSGYTF	TGTGCCAGCAGTGCAGGGGTTAGCGGCTACACCTTC
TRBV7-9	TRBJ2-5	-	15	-	CASSLGQPGQETQYF	TGTGCCAGCAGCTTAGGTCAACCGGGACAAGAGACCCAGTACTTC
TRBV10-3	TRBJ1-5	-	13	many	CAISERDYQPQHF	TGTGCCATCAGTGAAAGGGATTACCAGCCCCAGCATTTT
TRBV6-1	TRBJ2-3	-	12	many	CASSTGMNTQYF	TGTGCCAGCAGTACGGGGATGAATACGCAGTATTTT
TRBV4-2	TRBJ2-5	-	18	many	CASSSREVTGDTQETQYF	TGTGCCAGCAGCTCAAGGGAGGTTACAGGGGACACTCAAGAGACCCAGTACTTC